The 4 T cell receptor beta chains presented below share a single source sample, sequenced in a study of blood T cell repertoires in COVID-19. Here immunoSEQ multiplex PCR was the method, and the copy in TCRdb shows in-frame clones only, minus some. The table includes just under 65,000 clones, around three quarters detected once. Sequenced material: peripheral blood. The receptors derive from a human donor in a cohort sampled during active COVID-19.

This clone was counted a few times. The chain uses TRBV13 and TRBJ2-2; D gene uncertain. The germline V and J ends were trimmed by 1 base and 0 bases, with 12 bases remaining between them. From germline, CDR1 is PRHDT and CDR2 FYEKMQ (reference sequence). This CDR3 has 17 amino acids. DNA for the CDR3: TGTGCCAGCAGCTTAGCTTTTGGCGGCGCGAACACCGGGGAGCTGTTTTTT. Protein: CASSLAFGGANTGELFF. Full variable domain (remainder filled in from reference TRBV13 and TRBJ2-2): AAGVIQSPRHLIKEKRETATLKCYPIPRHDTVYWYQQGPGQDPQFLISFYEKMQSDKGSIPDRFSAQQFSDYHSELNMSSLELGDSALYFCASSLAFGGANTGELFFGEGSRLTVL.

The gene calls are TRBV7-9 and TRBJ1-2; 9 bases map to TRBD1. Germline CDR1 and CDR2: SEHNR and FQNEAQ (reference sequence). J lost 8 bases, V lost 5 bases, and 6 bases had no gene match. The CDR3 covers 13 residues. Written as DNA, the CDR3 is TGTGCCAGCAGCGAAGGACAGGGGAACGGCTACACCTTC. As protein: CASSEGQGNGYTF.

V and J are TRBV5-1 and TRBJ2-5, with 9 bases identical to TRBD2. The length of the CDR3 is 17 residues. CDR1 is SGHRS, CDR2 YFSETQ, per germline. The J segment lost 0 bases and the V segment lost 5 bases, leaving 11 bases of the junction unmatched. The CDR3: CASSRAGGHRYQETQYF. DNA of the CDR3: TGCGCCAGCAGTCGAGCGGGGGGACACCGGTACCAAGAGACCCAGTACTTC.

The chain has TRBV28 and TRBJ1-2; 9 nucleotides agree with TRBD1. The CDR3 runs to 15 residues. The J segment lost 2 bases and the V segment lost 5 bases, leaving 6 bases of the junction unmatched. Per germline, CDR1 MDHEN and CDR2 SYDVKM. CDR3 DNA sequence: TGTGCCAGCAGTCCTATGACAGGGGGAAACTATGGCTACACCTTC. Translating it yields CASSPMTGGNYGYTF.